The rows below give T cell receptor beta chains drawn from one sample of a study of blood T cell repertoires in COVID-19. Sequenced by immunoSEQ multiplex PCR; TCRdb stores in-frame clones only, minus some. The data contain some 270,000 clones, about 89% of them seen just once; the ten biggest clones take up approximately 0.84%. Sequencing was performed on peripheral blood. The receptor set was obtained from a man younger than 45 with acute or convalescent COVID-19. CDR3s include the opening cysteine and the closing phenylalanine or tryptophan. The D gene is left open where the match is weak. Where a row states a size, it is once, few, many or the class of an expanded clone; other rows omit it.

>TRBV5-1|18|TRBJ2-7|-|-
TGCGCCAGCAGCTTGGAACCAAGAAGGACACAGGGGAGGTACGAGCAGTACTTC
CASSLEPRRTQGRYEQYF
>TRBV19|17|TRBJ1-5|-|-
TGTGCCAGTAGTATAGTTCGGGGCGGGGGCAGGGATCAGCCCCAGCATTTT
CASSIVRGGGRDQPQHF
>TRBV2|15|TRBJ2-7|-|-
TGTGCCAGCAGTGAGGGGGGGGGCGCGTCCTACGAGCAGTACTTC
CASSEGGGASYEQYF
>TRBV28|19|TRBJ2-2|-|-
TGTGCCAGCAGGCCACCTGATCAAGCGGGTAGACGGGGCACCGGGGAGCTGTTTTTT
CASRPPDQAGRRGTGELFF
>TRBV14|14|TRBJ1-1|-|-
TGTGCCAGCAGCTCCAGGACAGCCAACACTGAAGCTTTCTTT
CASSSRTANTEAFF
>TRBV19|13|TRBJ2-7|-|-
TGTGCCAGTAGTGCAGGGGCCTCCTACGAGCAGTACTTC
CASSAGASYEQYF
>TRBV5-1|14|TRBJ1-3|TRBD1|few
TGCGCCAGCAGTCCGGACAGGGGAAGAAACACCATATATTTT
CASSPDRGRNTIYF
>TRBV5-4|14|TRBJ1-3|TRBD1|-
TGTGCCAGCAGCCAAGGACAGGGGAGGAACACCATATATTTT
CASSQGQGRNTIYF
>TRBV6-4|13|TRBJ2-7|TRBD1|-
TGTGCCAGCAGCCTAAACGACAGGGCCGAGCAGTACTTC
CASSLNDRAEQYF
>TRBV28|14|TRBJ2-7|-|-
TGTGCCAGCAGTTTGCCAGGGGAGTCTCTAGAAGAGTACTTC
CASSLPGESLEEYF
>TRBV3-1/TRBV3-2|16|TRBJ2-3|TRBD1|-
TGTGCCAGCAGCCATCGCAGGGGGAATACGGCAGATACGCAGTATTTT
CASSHRRGNTADTQYF
>TRBV5-1|15|TRBJ1-3|-|-
TGCGCCAGCAGCTTGGTCGCCAGTACTGGAAACACCATATATTTT
CASSLVASTGNTIYF
>TRBV5-1|13|TRBJ2-3|-|-
TGCGCCAGCAGCTTGGCGGGCACAGATACGCAGTATTTT
CASSLAGTDTQYF
>TRBV6-1|18|TRBJ2-3|TRBD2|-
TGTGCCAGCAGTGACAGACTAGCGGGAGGGCCTGCGGAGGTGGCGCAGTATTTT
CASSDRLAGGPAEVAQYF
>TRBV7-8|16|TRBJ2-7|TRBD1|-
TGTGCCAGCAGTCAAATGACAGGGGGCTACTCCTACGAGCAGTACTTC
CASSQMTGGYSYEQYF
>TRBV3-1/TRBV3-2|16|TRBJ1-2|TRBD1|-
TGTGCCAGCAGCCCAAGACAGGGTGCAGGTCGCTATGGCTACACCTTC
CASSPRQGAGRYGYTF
>TRBV14|12|TRBJ2-1|TRBD2|-
TGTGCCACCGGGACTATAGCCAATGAGCAGTTCTTC
CATGTIANEQFF
>TRBV19|17|TRBJ2-1|TRBD2|-
TGTGCCAGTAGTATAGTGGCTAGCGGGGGGGCATTCAATGAGCAGTTCTTC
CASSIVASGGAFNEQFF
>TRBV6-1|15|TRBJ1-3|-|few
TGTGCCAGCAGTGAATTCTTGTACTCTGGAAACACCATATATTTT
CASSEFLYSGNTIYF
>TRBV4-1|15|TRBJ1-1|-|-
TGCGCCAGCAGCCAAGATATGCAAGGGGGCACTGAAGCTTTCTTT
CASSQDMQGGTEAFF
>TRBV5-4|15|TRBJ2-7|-|-
TGTGCCAGCAGTCGCAGGGGAAACGGCATTAACGAGCAGTACTTC
CASSRRGNGINEQYF
>TRBV24-1|17|TRBJ2-1|TRBD1|-
TGTGCCACCAGTGATCCAAATTCGGGACAGGTGTTAAATGAGCAGTTCTTC
CATSDPNSGQVLNEQFF
>TRBV5-1|16|TRBJ1-6|-|-
TGCGCCAGCAGCAATGGGAGGGGGGGATATAATTCACCCCTCCACTTT
CASSNGRGGYNSPLHF
>TRBV28|10|TRBJ1-1|-|-
TGTGCCACCCTCGGGATTGAAGCTTTCTTT
CATLGIEAFF
>TRBV19|14|TRBJ2-1|-|-
TGTGCCAGTAGCGAAGTAGCGGAATACAATGAGCAGTTCTTC
CASSEVAEYNEQFF
>TRBV6-5|13|TRBJ1-1|TRBD1|-
TGTGCCAGCAGAGACAGGGGGAACACTGAAGCTTTCTTT
CASRDRGNTEAFF
>TRBV11-3|15|TRBJ1-1|-|-
TGTGCCAGCAGCTTAGGCCAGGCGGGGTACACTGAAGCTTTCTTT
CASSLGQAGYTEAFF
>TRBV5-1|16|TRBJ2-6|-|once
TGCGCCAGCAGTCCCCCCACAGGAGCTGGGGCCAACGTCCTGACTTTC
CASSPPTGAGANVLTF
>TRBV19|14|TRBJ1-5|-|-
TGTGCCAGTGCCTGGGGGGGCAGCAATCAGCCCCAGCATTTT
CASAWGGSNQPQHF
>TRBV5-1|15|TRBJ2-5|TRBD2|-
TGCGCCAGCAGCCTTGCCACTAGCGGGCAGGAGACCCAGTACTTC
CASSLATSGQETQYF
>TRBV3-1/TRBV3-2|15|TRBJ1-1|-|-
TGTGCCAGCAGCCAAGAGCCAGCGGGGTATTCTGAAGCTTTCTTT
CASSQEPAGYSEAFF
>TRBV3-1/TRBV3-2|14|TRBJ1-2|-|few
TGTGCCAGCAGCCCCCTTCAAGCGAACTATGGCTACACCTTC
CASSPLQANYGYTF
>TRBV28|14|TRBJ1-5|-|-
TGTGCCAGCAGTCGGGAGAGGGGCAATCAGCCCCAGCATTTT
CASSRERGNQPQHF
>TRBV7-9|15|TRBJ2-2|-|-
TGTGCCAGCAGCCCGCCCGACAGCTTCACCGGGGAGCTGTTTTTT
CASSPPDSFTGELFF
>TRBV7-9|16|TRBJ2-1|TRBD2|-
TGTGCCAGCAGCGCTGGAACTAGCGGGGGCTACAATGAGCAGTTCTTC
CASSAGTSGGYNEQFF
>TRBV11-1|12|TRBJ1-2|-|-
TGTGCCAGCAGCGAGGGAGCCTATGGCTACACCTTC
CASSEGAYGYTF
>TRBV5-4|14|TRBJ2-3|-|-
TGTGCCAGCAGCTTTAGTCGCCCGGGGGATACGCAGTATTTT
CASSFSRPGDTQYF
>TRBV5-1|13|TRBJ1-2|-|-
TGCGCCAGCAGCTTTAGTGTATCCTATGGCTACACCTTC
CASSFSVSYGYTF
>TRBV5-1|13|TRBJ1-2|TRBD1|-
TGCGCCAGCAGCTCGGGACAGTCGTATGGCTACACCTTC
CASSSGQSYGYTF
>TRBV3-1/TRBV3-2|19|TRBJ2-5|TRBD2|-
TGTGCCAGATGCAACAGGACTAGCGGGAGAACGAGTTGTGGGGAGACCCAGTACTTC
CARCNRTSGRTSCGETQYF
>TRBV7-6|20|TRBJ2-3|TRBD2|once
TGTGCCAGCAGCTCCCTGACTAGCGGGGGGGCCTGGCGGAGCACAGATACGCAGTATTTT
CASSSLTSGGAWRSTDTQYF
>TRBV6-5|14|TRBJ2-2|TRBD2|-
TGTGCCAGCAGTCCTGGACTAGCGGGCGGGGAGCTGTTTTTT
CASSPGLAGGELFF
>TRBV4-2|16|TRBJ2-3|TRBD2|-
TGTGCCAGCAGCCAATCCAGCGGGAGAGGGCCAGATACGCAGTATTTT
CASSQSSGRGPDTQYF
>TRBV5-1|16|TRBJ1-4|-|-
TGCGCCAGCAGCTTGAACGGACAGACAACTAATGAAAAACTGTTTTTT
CASSLNGQTTNEKLFF
>TRBV24-1|14|TRBJ2-1|TRBD2|-
TGTGCCACCAGTGACTCAAGCGGGAGGGGCGAGCAGTTCTTC
CATSDSSGRGEQFF
>TRBV6-5|14|TRBJ2-7|-|-
TGTGCCAGCAGTTTGAACAGGAACTCCTACGAGCAGTACTTC
CASSLNRNSYEQYF
>TRBV6-6|14|TRBJ2-5|TRBD1|-
TGTGCCAGCAGGGGACAGTTTTTGGAAGAGACCCAGTACTTC
CASRGQFLEETQYF
>TRBV7-3|14|TRBJ2-1|TRBD2|-
TGTGCCAGCAGCTCGGGACTACCGAAGGATGAGCAGTTCTTC
CASSSGLPKDEQFF
>TRBV15|17|TRBJ2-5|TRBD2|-
TGTGCCACCAGCAGAGATAGACTAGCGGGGGGACAAGAGACCCAGTACTTC
CATSRDRLAGGQETQYF
>TRBV9|11|TRBJ2-1|-|-
TGTGCCAGCAGCGTATCCGGTGAGCAGTTCTTC
CASSVSGEQFF
>TRBV7-8|12|TRBJ2-7|-|once
TGTGCCAGCAGCCCGGGCTCCTACGAGCAGTACTTC
CASSPGSYEQYF
>TRBV2|13|TRBJ2-1|-|-
TGTGCCAGCAGTGATCAGTCTTACAATGAGCAGTTCTTC
CASSDQSYNEQFF
>TRBV6-5|13|TRBJ2-3|TRBD2|-
TGTGCCAGTTCTAGCGGGGGGGAGGGTACGCAGTATTTT
CASSSGGEGTQYF
>TRBV5-5|13|TRBJ1-2|-|-
TGTGCCAGCAGCTTGTTTCGCAGCGAAGGCTACACCTTC
CASSLFRSEGYTF
>TRBV4-1|15|TRBJ1-5|-|-
TGCGCCAGCAGCCAAGATGGAGGCCTCAATCAGCCCCAGCATTTT
CASSQDGGLNQPQHF
>TRBV5-1|14|TRBJ2-1|-|-
TGCGCCAGCAGCTTGCCAACAAGCTACAATGAGCAGTTCTTC
CASSLPTSYNEQFF
>TRBV10-3|13|TRBJ2-7|-|once
TGTGCCATCAGTGCAGGGGGGTACTACGAGCAGTACTTC
CAISAGGYYEQYF